This T cell receptor (beta chain) was sequenced in a study of cytomegalovirus exposure and HLA in healthy donors. Study results and limitations: With DRB1 most and HLA-C fewest, TCR association rates differed between HLA loci in a later analysis.

Use of 60 Vbeta and 13 Jbeta primers characterized the PCR. Generated by immunoSEQ multiplex PCR, the TCRdb table keeps only in-frame clones and is missing some. The table shows about 110,000 clones, with approximately 82% occurring only once. This clone was detected only once. What it binds is unknown. Trimming took 4 bases from V and 1 from J; bases not matched to a gene: 8. The germline V gene encodes CDR1 SGHRS and CDR2 YFSETQ. The CDR3 contains 16 residues. The sample was PBMCs. The origin of this receptor is a man aged 25-40 years in good health and CMV-seropositive. The V call is TRBV5-1, the J call TRBJ1-1; TRBD1 agrees at 9 bases. The CDR3 sequence is CASSLETGGANTEAFF. The CDR3 region has the DNA TGCGCCAGCAGCCTGGAGACAGGGGGGGCGAACACTGAAGCTTTCTTT.